The clone carrying this TCR beta chain has a handful of counts. The source of the sample is a study of T cell repertoires in cytomegalovirus infection. The germline V and J ends were trimmed by 1 base and 7 bases, with 17 bases remaining between them. The germline CDR1 and CDR2 sequences are SGDLS and YYNGEE. CDR3 length: 15 amino acids. TCRdb re-called the reads through MiXCR, storing one row per CDR3 protein. The sample has under 200,000 distinct CDR3 sequences; roughly a sixth are singletons. Sequences were obtained from CD8+ T cells from PBMCs. J is TRBJ1-2 and V is TRBV9, with D perhaps TRBD1 (6 bases). The origin of this receptor is a human donor in good health (CMV status not recorded). Some clones in this sample may be carry-over from other donors' samples. The CDR3 here is CASSVHPTGASGYTF. As DNA, the CDR3 is TGTGCCAGCAGCGTACACCCCACGGGGGCAAGTGGCTACACCTTC.